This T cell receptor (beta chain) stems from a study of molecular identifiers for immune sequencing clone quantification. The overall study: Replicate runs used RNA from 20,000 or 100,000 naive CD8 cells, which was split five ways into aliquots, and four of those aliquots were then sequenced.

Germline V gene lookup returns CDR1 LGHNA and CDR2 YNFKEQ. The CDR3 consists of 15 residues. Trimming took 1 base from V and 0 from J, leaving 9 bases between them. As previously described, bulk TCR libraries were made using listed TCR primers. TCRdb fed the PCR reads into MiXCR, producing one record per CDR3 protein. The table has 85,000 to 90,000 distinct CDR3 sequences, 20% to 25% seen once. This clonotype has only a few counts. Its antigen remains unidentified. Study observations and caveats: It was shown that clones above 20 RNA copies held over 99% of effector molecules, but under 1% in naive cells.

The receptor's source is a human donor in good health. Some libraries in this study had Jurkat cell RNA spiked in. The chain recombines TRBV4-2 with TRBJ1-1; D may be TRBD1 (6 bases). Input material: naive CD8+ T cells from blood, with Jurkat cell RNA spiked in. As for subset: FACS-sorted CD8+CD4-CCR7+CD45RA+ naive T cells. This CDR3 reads CASSQGQGLNTEAFF. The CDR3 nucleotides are TGTGCCAGCAGCCAAGGCCAGGGGTTGAACACTGAAGCTTTCTTT.